This T cell receptor beta chain is drawn from a study of post-analysis software for immune sequencing data (dated by TCRdb to the mid-2010s). Background for the entire study: The recorded disease courses included relapsing-remitting, secondary progressive and progressive-relapsing multiple sclerosis, and some patients had no subtype annotation. The patient repertoires were set against ten to eleven previously published healthy control repertoires from donors whose ages ranged from roughly 6 to 27 years. A subset of samples was prepared in parallel using single-end sample barcoding, then pooled and co-amplified after Illumina adapter ligation. What the study reported, not specific to this receptor: Compared with controls, multiple sclerosis patients had significantly lower normalized Chao1 diversity, a finding suggesting substantial peripheral T-cell clonal expansion. The control group was slightly older than the multiple sclerosis patient group. Patients showed significantly higher frequencies than controls for roughly five TRBV segments, among them TRBV5-6, TRBV5-1 and TRBV20-1. Direct clustering with F measure revealed strong co-clustering of samples prepared in the same batch, which led to a batch-effect correction.

Including cysteine and phenylalanine, the CDR3 has 13 amino acids. The CDR3 DNA has 39 bases and is translated from base 1. CDR1 SGHRS and CDR2 YFSETQ were looked up in the germline V gene. This clonotype has ten or more counts. Its antigen is unknown. An end of the junction differs from the germline gene, which may be a read error. The library was built by means of PCR. The reads were generated on an Illumina HiSeq 2500. Unique molecular identifiers were incorporated into TCR beta cDNA libraries to reduce PCR and sequencing biases. Roughly 0.5 million cDNA molecules were obtained per 1 to 10 million input T cells, so each molecule approximated one T cell. The patient libraries were prepared and sequenced with the same protocol used for the earlier healthy control dataset. Samples belonging to the same batch were prepared together, multiplexed and sequenced on a shared HiSeq lane. The paper's data handling went like this. Raw barcoded reads were processed with MIGEC, discarding single-read molecular identifier groups before consensus assembly and CDR3 extraction. VDJtools was used for post-analysis of the clonotype tables, and diversity was normalized by down-sampling every dataset to the size of the smallest sample. Repertoire overlap clustering matched CDR3 amino acid but not nucleotide sequences to correct batch-related cross-sample contamination. TCRdb applied fastp at Q25 and MiXCR to the public reads, then kept only in-frame beta chains. Here each entry gathers all rows of one CDR3 protein and keeps the most common genes and DNA. It is TCRdb's table, rather than the study itself, that gives the V and J calls and clone size. The sample table holds some 240,000 distinct CDR3 sequences, of which less than 40% were seen once. The top ten clonotypes cover less than 6% of the sample.

TCR beta repertoires were profiled from peripheral blood of under 15 young patients with multiple sclerosis to demonstrate the VDJtools post-analysis software. Multiple sclerosis patients were children and adolescents aged 6 to 15 years. This clonotype was sampled from a girl aged 10 to 17 with multiple sclerosis. This receptor chain uses TRBV5-1 and TRBJ1-1; the D segment cannot be called with confidence. The sequenced sample consisted of blood. The DNA sequence reads TGTGCCAGCAGTTTAGCCGTGAACACTGAAGCTTTCTTT. This gives the protein CASSLAVNTEAFF.